Here is one T cell receptor (beta chain) with its context. Its antigen is not identified. In making TCR cDNA, 5'RACE template switching added a universal primer site and UMIs to it. Each CDR3 protein is one row after TCRdb ran MiXCR on the 5' RACE reads. The data contain about 260,000 distinct CDR3 sequences, about 5.2% of them singletons. The data were taken from a study of T cells after yellow fever vaccination. Study at large: Some fractions had low cell numbers, and these were prepared with SMART-Seq v4 Ultra Low Input. Notes on the study in general: Among all clonotypes, a small share was observed in both CD4 and CD8 compartments. Subsequent booster samples again held most clones from primary vaccination (96% CD4, approximately 86% CD8).

The receptor comes from a man between 18 and 35 years old who received the YFV17D yellow fever vaccine. The sequences come from CD4+ T cells sorted from PBMCs, collected on the day of the yellow fever booster vaccination.

CDR3 in DNA: TGTGCCGCCGCCCGGGACAGTTATGGCTACACCTTC. This codes for CAAARDSYGYTF. V gene TRBV7-3 combines with J gene TRBJ1-2; 7 bases fit TRBD1. The CDR3 is 12 amino acids. Germline lookup yields CDR1 SGHTA and CDR2 FQGTGA. The V segment lost 11 bases and the J segment 5 bases; nucleotides outside the gene matches: 8.